This TCR beta chain was recovered during a study of blood T cells in healthy people across ages. A J-beta primer mix and a sample-barcoded 5' primer were used in a second PCR of roughly 6 to 12 cycles. TCRdb re-derived calls from the 5' RACE reads in MiXCR, one entry per CDR3 protein. The sample yields about 840,000 distinct CDR3 sequences, roughly 29% seen once. This CDR3 comprises 13 residues. The trim removed 8 bases at V and 2 bases at J, leaving 4 bases unmatched. Germline CDR1 reads MGHDK; CDR2 reads SYGVNS. This clonotype was recorded many times. The same sample was also used in a study of T cells of mothers and their children. That report notes: Mothers gave over 9 million TCR beta CDR3 reads each, and children around 3 million each. Regardless of relatedness, pairs show thymic selection shaping TCR recombination output in a similar manner.

The sequence was collected from a woman aged 40 to 50 in good health. V gene TRBV25-1 combines with J gene TRBJ2-5, with TRBD1 matching 8 bases. Sequencing used blood. CDR3 nucleotides: TGTGCCAGCGCCGACAGGGGTCAAGAGACCCAGTACTTC. It is translated as CASADRGQETQYF.